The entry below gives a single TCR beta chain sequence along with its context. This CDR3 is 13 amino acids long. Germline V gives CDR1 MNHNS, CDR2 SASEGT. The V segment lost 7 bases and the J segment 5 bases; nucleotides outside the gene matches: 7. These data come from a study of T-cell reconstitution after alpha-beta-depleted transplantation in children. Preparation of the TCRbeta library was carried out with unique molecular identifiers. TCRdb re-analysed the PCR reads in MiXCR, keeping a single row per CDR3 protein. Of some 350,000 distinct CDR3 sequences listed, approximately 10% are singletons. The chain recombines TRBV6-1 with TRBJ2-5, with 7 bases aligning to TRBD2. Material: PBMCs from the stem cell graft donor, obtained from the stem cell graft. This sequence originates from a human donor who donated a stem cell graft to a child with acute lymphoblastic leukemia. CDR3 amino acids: CASTAGVPETQYF. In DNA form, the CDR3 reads TGTGCCAGCACCGCGGGAGTTCCGGAGACCCAGTACTTC.